What follows is one T cell receptor (beta chain) and its context. Antigen specificity is unknown. As to time point: persistent/refractory GD, antithyroid drugs over 5 years with positive TRAb. PBMC RNA was the source of the TCR library. This entry is derived from a study of regulatory T cells in long-lasting Graves disease. General study findings and limits: For persistent Graves' patients, TCR diversity was lower than for newly diagnosed ones. New patients shared some 890 public clonotypes, fewer than the 2,500 to 3,500 shared by persistent patients.

Arm-PCR of CDR3 regions and iRepertoire HTBI primers were the basis on which TCR beta libraries were built. Original processing methods: Identified segments across samples numbered roughly 60 TRBV and about 13 TRBJ. TCRdb passed the multiplex PCR reads through MiXCR, listing each CDR3 protein once. What appears here as the V and J calls and clone size reflects TCRdb's work, not the paper's. This table has about 420,000 distinct CDR3 sequences, about 20% appearing once. V was cut by 2 bases and J by 8 bases, with 9 bases left in between. This CDR3 is built from 12 residues. Germline V gene sequence: CDR1 MNHEY, CDR2 SVGEGT.

This sequence joins TRBV6-2 or TRBV6-3 and TRBJ1-2, with a tentative D call TRBD1 (5 bases). The sample was peripheral blood mononuclear cells (PBMCs), taken when the disease was refractory, from a patient treated with antithyroid drugs. The TCR was taken from a female donor with Graves disease. This CDR3 reads CASSYKGDGYTF. In DNA, the CDR3 is TGTGCCAGCAGTTACAAAGGGGACGGCTACACCTTC.